One and the same sample provided the 28 T cell receptor beta chains below, sequenced in a study of regulatory T cells in long-lasting Graves disease. Time point in this sample: persistent/refractory GD, antithyroid drugs over 5 years with positive TRAb. RNA from PBMCs was the source of the TCR library. The TCR beta library used iRepertoire HTBI primers with Arm-PCR amplification of CDR3. TCRdb passed the multiplex PCR reads through MiXCR, listing each CDR3 protein once. The profile covers fewer than 450,000 distinct CDR3 sequences, with around 20% appearing a single time and about a fifth taken by the ten largest. The input for sequencing was peripheral blood mononuclear cells (PBMCs), taken when the disease was refractory, from a patient treated with antithyroid drugs. These receptors came from a female donor with Graves disease.

J is TRBJ2-7 and V is TRBV29-1; D possibly corresponds to TRBD1 (5 bases). The CDR3 length is 11 residues. Germline lookup yields CDR1 SQVTM and CDR2 ANQGSEA. Between the trimmed V and J ends, which lost 7 bases and 3 bases, there was a span of 10 bases. CDR3 in DNA: TGCAGCGGCTATGACAGCTACGAGCAGTACTTC. It is translated as CSGYDSYEQYF.

This clonotype has a count of ten or more. This CDR3 is CASSSSGAKNIQYF. In DNA form, the CDR3 reads TGTGCCAGCAGCTCTAGCGGAGCCAAAAACATTCAGTACTTC. The V gene is TRBV7-2, the J gene TRBJ2-4; 7 nucleotides line up with TRBD2. Germline CDR1 is SGHTA and CDR2 is FQGNSA. V dropped 4 bases and J dropped 0; count of bases not matched to a gene: 0. This CDR3 comprises 14 residues.

Note on this clonotype: Possible read error: a much larger clone is one base away. The chain carries TRBV11-2 and TRBJ2-7, with 8 positions matching TRBD2. Looked up from germline, CDR1 is SGHAT and CDR2 is FQNNGV. V was pared by 0 bases and J by 8 bases, with 6 bases of the junction left unmatched. This CDR3 is 14 amino acids long. The CDR3 DNA follows: TGTGCCAGCAGCTTAGAGCTCGGGGGGGCCAAGCAGTACTTC. It translates to CASSLELGGAKQYF.

The rearrangement joins TRBV7-9 to TRBJ1-2, with D uncertain. This CDR3 region has 14 residues. V was clipped by 8 bases and J by 2 bases, with 15 bases between them. Germline loops: CDR1 SEHNR, CDR2 FQNEAQ (reference sequence). This CDR3 reads CASGQQQFNYGYTF. CDR3 coding DNA: TGTGCCAGCGGTCAACAACAGTTCAACTATGGCTACACCTTC.

This clonotype was seen more than once but under ten times. CDR3: CAWSVSEYSNQPQHF. CDR3 sequence (DNA): TGTGCCTGGAGTGTGTCCGAGTATAGCAATCAGCCCCAGCATTTT. The chain is built from TRBV30 and TRBJ1-5; D ambiguous. The CDR3 extends over 15 amino acids. V was shortened by 0 bases and J by 0 bases, with 9 bases between the two germline ends. Germline CDR1 GTSNPN, CDR2 SVGIG (reference sequence).

A few counts support this clonotype. The chain joins TRBV25-1 to TRBJ2-7, with 10 positions matching TRBD1. CDR1 is MGHDK and CDR2 is SYGVNS in the germline V gene. The CDR3 length is 15 residues. The junction had 7 bases not matched to a gene; V was cut back by 6 bases and J by 2 bases. The CDR3 sequence is CASRRDRGFTYEQYF. For the CDR3, the DNA is TGTGCCAGCAGAAGGGACAGGGGCTTCACCTACGAGCAGTACTTC.

This clonotype was seen more than once but under ten times. The chain combines TRBV12-3 or TRBV12-4 with TRBJ2-3; no clear D. This CDR3 region has 12 residues. V lost 6 bases and J 4 bases, leaving 8 bases between the germline ends. This CDR3 reads CASSRGADTQYF. The CDR3 nucleotides are TGTGCCAGCAGCCGAGGAGCAGATACGCAGTATTTT.

This clonotype was observed many times. The V call is TRBV30, the J call TRBJ2-7; 8 bases agree with TRBD2. The CDR3 spans 14 residues. The trim removed 3 bases at V and 1 base at J, leaving 5 bases unmatched. The germline CDR1 and CDR2 sequences are GTSNPN and SVGIG (reference sequence). The CDR3 sequence: CAWRVAGISYEQYF. CDR3 coding DNA: TGTGCCTGGAGGGTAGCGGGAATTTCCTACGAGCAGTACTTC.

The CDR3 protein is CASSSWGNQETQYF. CDR3 nucleotide sequence: TGTGCCAGCAGCTCGTGGGGGAACCAAGAGACCCAGTACTTC. The chain joins TRBV7-6 to TRBJ2-5; D could derive from TRBD1 or TRBD2 (5 bases each). The CDR3 loop spans 14 amino acids. Trimming cost V 4 bases and J 0 bases, with 9 bases left between them. The germline V gene has CDR1 SGHVS and CDR2 FNYEAQ. Together with reference TRBV7-6 and TRBJ2-5, the CDR3 gives the full variable domain: GAGVSQSPRYKVTKRGQDVALRCDPISGHVSLYWYRQALGQGPEFLTYFNYEAQQDKSGLPNDRFSAERPEGSISTLTIQRTEQRDSAMYRCASSSWGNQETQYFGPGTRLLVL.

This chain joins TRBV20-1 and TRBJ2-7, with 12 bases matching TRBD2. J was trimmed by 9 bases and V by 4 bases; bases with no gene match: 7. Germline-derived CDR1 and CDR2 are DFQATT and SNEGSKA (reference sequence). This CDR3 comprises 13 residues. CDR3 DNA sequence: TGCAGTGCTACGACTAGCGGGAGCGCGGGGCAGTACTTC. The encoded protein is CSATTSGSAGQYF.

At least ten counts were recorded for this clonotype. The rearrangement joins TRBV24-1 to TRBJ1-1; D not certain. Germline V CDR1 and CDR2: KGHDR, SFDVKD. CDR3 length: 14 residues. V was trimmed by 10 bases and J by 1 base, leaving 15 bases between them. The CDR3 nucleotides read TGTGCCACGACTAAGGCCCCTTCGAACACTGAAGCTTTCTTT. Translating gives CATTKAPSNTEAFF.

V usage is TRBV27 and J usage is TRBJ1-1; 9 positions agree with TRBD1. From germline, CDR1 is MNHEY and CDR2 SMNVEV (reference sequence). The trim removed 2 bases at V and 6 bases at J, leaving 4 bases unmatched. The CDR3 is 14 amino acids. CDR3 region: CASSLIRDRAEAFF. In DNA, the CDR3 is TGTGCCAGCAGTTTAATCCGGGACAGGGCTGAAGCTTTCTTT.

The V gene is TRBV5-1, the J gene TRBJ1-1; D not certain. Trimming stripped 0 bases from V and 0 bases from J, with 9 bases between. The V gene's germline CDR1 is SGHRS and CDR2 YFSETQ. The CDR3 is made up of 15 amino acids. CDR3 coding DNA: TGCGCCAGCAGCTTGGTGGCTGCCATGAACACTGAAGCTTTCTTT. Translating it yields CASSLVAAMNTEAFF.

A few counts support this clonotype. The V gene is TRBV7-9, the J gene TRBJ1-3; TRBD1 is a possible D gene (5 bases). The V end was cut by 1 base, the J end by 0 bases, with 10 bases between. The germline V gene encodes CDR1 SEHNR and CDR2 FQNEAQ (reference sequence). CDR3 length: 16 amino acids. CDR3 amino acids: CASSLDMGLSGNTIYF. DNA for the CDR3: TGTGCCAGCAGCTTAGATATGGGGCTCTCTGGAAACACCATATATTTT. Full variable domain (rest looked up from reference TRBV7-9 and TRBJ1-3): DTGVSQNPRHKITKRGQNVTFRCDPISEHNRLYWYRQTLGQGPEFLTYFQNEAQLEKSRLLSDRFSAERPKGSFSTLEIQRTEQGDSAMYLCASSLDMGLSGNTIYFGEGSWLTVV.

This clonotype was seen repeatedly, ten times or more. This chain links TRBV2 with TRBJ2-5; D assignment may be TRBD1 or TRBD2 (5 bases each). V was clipped by 7 bases and J by 5 bases, with 8 bases between them. The CDR3 has 11 amino acids. In germline, CDR1 is SNHLY, CDR2 FYNNEI. CDR3 region: CASKGPETQYF. The CDR3 nucleotides are TGTGCCAGCAAGGGACCGGAGACCCAGTACTTC.

V is TRBV9 and J is TRBJ2-7; the D is unclear. The CDR3 sequence is 13 residues long. The V and J ends lost 2 bases and 0 bases respectively, with 6 bases between them. CDR1 and CDR2 from the germline V gene are SGDLS and YYNGEE. CDR3: CASSVENSYEQYF. The CDR3 region has the DNA TGTGCCAGCAGCGTCGAAAACTCCTACGAGCAGTACTTC.

In this sample, this clonotype turned up many times. The genes are TRBV2 and TRBJ2-5; perhaps TRBD2 as D (5 bases). There are 15 residues in the CDR3. Trimming pared 6 bases from V and 0 bases from J, leaving 14 bases between. Germline V gene lookup returns CDR1 SNHLY and CDR2 FYNNEI. The CDR3 reads CASSGEQTYQETQYF. The CDR3 DNA is TGTGCCAGCAGCGGGGAGCAGACATACCAAGAGACCCAGTACTTC. Combining the CDR3 with reference TRBV2 and TRBJ2-5 gives the whole variable domain EPEVTQTPSHQVTQMGQEVILRCVPISNHLYFYWYRQILGQKVEFLVSFYNNEISEKSEIFDDQFSVERPDGSNFTLKIRSTKLEDSAMYFCASSGEQTYQETQYFGPGTRLLVL.

This clonotype was seen repeatedly, ten times or more. The chain combines TRBV29-1 with TRBJ2-7; D gene uncertain. Trimming took off 6 bases at V and 8 bases at J, with 14 bases between the two ends. CDR3 length: 11 amino acids. Germline V gene lookup returns CDR1 SQVTM and CDR2 ANQGSEA. The CDR3 is CSVASRGKQYF. The CDR3 DNA sequence: TGCAGCGTCGCGTCCCGTGGGAAGCAGTACTTC.

This clonotype has just a few counts. V and J are TRBV5-1 and TRBJ1-2; D ambiguous. The CDR3 loop spans 13 amino acids. V was cut by 0 bases and J by 2 bases, with 5 bases left in between. Germline V gene sequence: CDR1 SGHRS, CDR2 YFSETQ. CDR3: CASSLEQNYGYTF. The DNA for the CDR3 is TGCGCCAGCAGCTTGGAACAGAACTATGGCTACACCTTC.

This clonotype was detected many times. The conserved phenylalanine or tryptophan normally closing the CDR3 is absent here, so this likely arose from a read error. Because the CDR3's place on the DNA is in doubt, the DNA is left out and the CDR3 is given as listed by TCRdb. The chain links TRBV20-1 to TRBJ2-7; the table's D call, TRBD1, has no DNA check behind it. Termini included, the CDR3 measures 13 amino acids. Germline CDR1 and CDR2: DFQATT and SNEGSKA (reference sequence). Here the CDR3 reads CSATAQDRVNLDL.

This clonotype was recorded at least ten times. The V call is TRBV7-2, the J call TRBJ2-7, with 15 bases aligning to TRBD2. Germline loops: CDR1 SGHTA, CDR2 FQGNSA. V gave up 4 bases and J gave up 5 bases; unmatched junction bases: 6. There are 16 residues in the CDR3. CDR3 sequence (DNA): TGTGCCAGCAGCTCCGGACTAGCGGGAGGGGGGCACGAGCAGTACTTC. This gives the protein CASSSGLAGGGHEQYF. The full variable domain, in which reference TRBV7-2 and TRBJ2-7 provide the parts outside the CDR3, is GAGVSQSPSNKVTEKGKDVELRCDPISGHTALYWYRQSLGQGLEFLIYFQGNSAPDKSGLPSDRFSAERTGGSVSTLTIQRTQQEDSAVYLCASSSGLAGGGHEQYFGPGTRLTVT.

The V gene is TRBV9, the J gene TRBJ1-2; tentatively, D is TRBD1 (6 bases). Germline V gives CDR1 SGDLS, CDR2 YYNGEE. This CDR3 has 15 residues. V was trimmed by 1 base and J by 8 bases, leaving 18 bases between them. DNA of the CDR3: TGTGCCAGCAGCGTAAATATCAGGGGTTCGGGCGGCTACACCTTC. Protein sequence: CASSVNIRGSGGYTF.

In this sample, this clonotype turned up a few times. V and J are TRBV11-2 and TRBJ2-7; 14 bases map to TRBD2. In germline, CDR1 is SGHAT, CDR2 FQNNGV. Germline trimming cut 5 bases from V and 4 bases from J; bases unmatched to any gene: 10. The length of the CDR3 is 17 residues. The DNA for the CDR3 is TGTGCCAGCAGCAGAATTGGGACTAGCGGGAGTGTATACGAGCAGTACTTC. Amino acid sequence: CASSRIGTSGSVYEQYF. Based on the CDR3 plus reference TRBV11-2 and TRBJ2-7, the full variable domain is EAGVAQSPRYKIIEKRQSVAFWCNPISGHATLYWYQQILGQGPKLLIQFQNNGVVDDSQLPKDRFSAERLKGVDSTLKIQPAKLEDSAVYLCASSRIGTSGSVYEQYFGPGTRLTVT.

This clonotype was detected ten times or more. V usage is TRBV28 and J usage is TRBJ1-2; D gene ambiguous. V shed 5 bases and J shed 4 bases, with 8 bases lying between them. This CDR3 contains 12 residues. CDR1 MDHEN and CDR2 SYDVKM come from the germline V gene. The CDR3 bases are TGTGCCAGCAGTCCGGTTCCCTATGGCTACACCTTC. Its translation: CASSPVPYGYTF.

For this clonotype: A read error may explain this, as a much larger clone is one base away. Given the absence of the conserved phenylalanine or tryptophan at the CDR3 end, a read error is likely. The chain is built from TRBV24-1 and TRBJ2-5, with D possibly TRBD2 on 6 matching bases. The germline gives CDR1 KGHDR, CDR2 SFDVKD. The CDR3 consists of 14 residues. Trimming stripped 3 bases from V and 4 bases from J, with 11 bases between. This CDR3 is CATSDSMGGETQYL. The CDR3 DNA is TGTGCCACCAGTGATAGTATGGGAGGAGAGACCCAGTACCTC.

This clonotype has ten or more counts. The rearrangement joins TRBV16 to TRBJ1-5, with D possibly TRBD1 on 5 matching bases. Trimming stripped 8 bases from V and 5 bases from J, with 13 bases between. The CDR3 is made up of 13 amino acids. Germline CDR1 is KGHSY and CDR2 is FQNENV. This CDR3 is CASGRWGDQPQHF. CDR3 DNA: TGTGCCAGCGGACGATGGGGCGATCAGCCCCAGCATTTT.

This clonotype was counted ten times or more. J is TRBJ2-5 and V is TRBV7-6, with TRBD2 matching 8 bases. Germline CDR1 SGHVS, CDR2 FNYEAQ. Losses at the gene ends were 5 bases for V and 5 bases for J; bases not matched to a gene: 7. This CDR3 has 14 amino acids. The CDR3 is CASSAQRGQETQYF. The DNA of the CDR3 is TGTGCCAGCAGCGCCCAGCGGGGGCAGGAGACCCAGTACTTC.

This clonotype was counted at least ten times. The V and J genes are TRBV3-1 and TRBJ2-7, with D perhaps matching TRBD2 (6 bases). The CDR3 sequence is 13 residues long. V lost 2 bases and J 6 bases, leaving 11 bases between the germline ends. Germline assignment: CDR1 LGHDT and CDR2 YNNKEL (reference sequence). The CDR3 bases are TGTGCCAGCAGCCAACCTGGACTATTCGAGCAGTACTTC. Its protein product is CASSQPGLFEQYF.